This T cell receptor (beta chain) was recovered during a study of T cells after yellow fever vaccination (dated by TCRdb to 2018 to 2020). Regarding the complete study: The SMART-Seq v4 Ultra Low Input RNA kit was used to prepare libraries from fractions with low cell numbers. Bulk TCR alpha and beta repertoires were sequenced longitudinally to track T-cell clones before and after primary and booster YFV17D yellow fever vaccination. Two healthy male donors, one aged 18 to 29 and one aged 30 to 40 years, were included in the cohort. Bulk PBMC replicates and cell subsets were isolated from blood drawn at multiple timepoints before and after both primary and secondary immunization. What the research found in general, with its limitations: Computational filtering was needed because FACS-sorted repertoires could contain abundant contaminating clonotypes from the bulk population. A small share of clonotypes occurred in both CD4 and CD8 compartments, likely arising from convergent recombination. Only a couple of donors were included in the study, so the extent to which the findings can be generalized is limited. After the booster, most of the clones that had expanded following primary vaccination were detected again (just under 97% of CD4 and 80% to 90% of CD8), which suggests that memory was broadly maintained. Compared with the primary T-cell response, the secondary T-cell response was weaker but faster, peaking on day 5 rather than day 15.

TCR cDNA was synthesized by 5'RACE template switching, which introduced a universal primer site and unique molecular identifiers. Priming of cDNA synthesis was performed from both the TCR alpha and TCR beta constant segments. Library amplification used two PCR steps, and the second PCR step added sample barcodes and sequencing adapters. Sequencing of libraries was done on Illumina HiSeq 2500 (2x100 bp) or NovaSeq (2x150 bp). The authors processed their data as follows. MIGEC was used to demultiplex reads and collapse the reads into UMI consensus sequences, and MiXCR was used for V(D)J alignment. Vaccine-responding clonotypes were identified with edgeR using replicate PBMC samples, with FDR below 0.01 and a log2 fold change above 5 up to day 15 being required. Each bulk clonotype received a CD4 or CD8 identity based on whether the sequenced CD4 or CD8 repertoire contained that clonotype at higher abundance. Clonotypes enriched at least 10-fold in dextramer-positive over dextramer-negative fractions were defined as NS4B-specific, and CD4-biased clonotypes were excluded. TCRdb cleaned the public reads at Q25 with fastp, built clones with MiXCR and kept in-frame beta chains. Rows merge per CDR3 protein into single entries with the most common DNA and genes. What appears here as the V and J calls and clone size reflects TCRdb's work, not the paper's. This sample comprises around 53,000 distinct CDR3 sequences, around 7% of them detected only once. The ten largest account for 20% to 25% of the sample.

The intended sense of this specimen's treatment or condition label: live attenuated yellow fever vaccine strain. PBMCs were isolated from peripheral blood using a standard Ficoll-Paque protocol. With anti-CD3 and anti-CD8 staining plus a dextramer loaded with the yellow fever NS4B epitope peptide, the researchers sorted epitope-specific CD8 T cells. TriZol was used to extract RNA from bulk PBMCs, CD4 and CD8 fractions, and dextramer-positive and dextramer-negative fractions. This clonotype was counted many times. Qualities for individual bases were not recorded, and no much larger clone is one base off. Source: CD8+ T cells not binding an NS4B(214-222) dextramer, sorted from PBMCs, taken around 45 days after the first yellow fever vaccination. The cell subset or site label of this sample denotes: NS4B epitope dextramer-negative CD8 T cells. The TCR originated in a young man who received the YFV17D yellow fever vaccine.

The CDR3 here reads CASGYRATGYYNEQFF. The base sequence is TGTGCCAGCGGGTATCGGGCAACAGGATACTACAATGAGCAGTTCTTC. The rearranged chain carries TRBV6-2 or TRBV6-3 and TRBJ2-1; perhaps TRBD1 is the D gene, with 5 bases matching. Sequences MNHEY (CDR1) and SVGEGT (CDR2) are obtained from the germline V gene. The CDR3 sequence holds 16 residues, the cysteine and phenylalanine included. The CDR3 DNA has 48 bases and is translated from base 1. Trimming at the junction amounts to 8 bases on V and 3 bases on J, and the germline ends lie 20 bases apart.